This section outlines one TCR beta chain sequence together with its context. Its antigen is not known. These data come from a study of CD8 T cells in ankylosing spondylitis. Quantitative 5'-RACE with molecular barcodes was used to make the TCR beta libraries. TCRdb reprocessed the 5' RACE reads with MiXCR, giving one entry per CDR3 protein. The sample has approximately 250,000 distinct CDR3 sequences, 7.5% to 9.5% seen once. The CDR3 length is 11 residues. Looked up from germline, CDR1 is KGHDR and CDR2 is SFDVKD. Trimming stripped 5 bases from V and 6 bases from J, with 4 bases between. Study-level points and caveats: Clones linked to the disease showed a CD8+ phenotype. They occurred at relatively low frequencies in peripheral blood. There was reportedly significant enrichment of clones that were disease-linked in matched ankylosing spondylitis synovial fluid. Before this, some motif variants had been reported in reactive arthritis synovial fluid and blood.

The receptor's source is a female donor with ankylosing spondylitis or in good health (not recorded which). The specimen was blood, either unsorted or a sorted T cell fraction (not recorded which). V usage is TRBV24-1 and J usage is TRBJ2-1; no clear D. The CDR3 bases are TGTGCCACCAGTGGTTCCAATGAGCAGTTCTTC. Translation gives CATSGSNEQFF.